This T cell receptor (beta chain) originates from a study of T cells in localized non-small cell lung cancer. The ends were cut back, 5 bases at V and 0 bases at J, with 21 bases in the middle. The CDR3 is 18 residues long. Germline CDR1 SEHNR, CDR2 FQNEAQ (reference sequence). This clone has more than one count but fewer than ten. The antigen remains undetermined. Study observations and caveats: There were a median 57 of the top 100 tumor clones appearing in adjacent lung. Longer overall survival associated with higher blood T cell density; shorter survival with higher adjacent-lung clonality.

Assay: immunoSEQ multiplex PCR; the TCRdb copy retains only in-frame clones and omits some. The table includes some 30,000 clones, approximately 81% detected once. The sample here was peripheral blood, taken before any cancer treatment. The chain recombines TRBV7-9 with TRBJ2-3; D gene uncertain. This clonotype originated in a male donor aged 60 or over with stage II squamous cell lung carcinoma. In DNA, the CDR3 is TGTGCCAGCAGCCTAGAAGAGAATATTTTCAGGAGCACAGATACGCAGTATTTT. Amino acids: CASSLEENIFRSTDTQYF.